This T cell receptor (beta chain) appears in the sequencing data of a study of CD8 T cells in ankylosing spondylitis. With respect to this clonotype: What it binds is not known.

Study findings and constraints: In ankylosing spondylitis blood, a motif of seven to nine highly homologous TCR beta variants appeared characteristic. CD8+ by phenotype, disease-linked clones were relatively rare in peripheral blood. In ankylosing spondylitis patients, matched synovial fluid reportedly showed significant enrichment of disease-linked clones.

Quantitative 5'-RACE with molecular barcodes was used to make the TCR beta libraries. TCRdb fed the 5' RACE reads into MiXCR, producing one record per CDR3 protein. Of 250,000 or so distinct CDR3 sequences in the sample, under 30% are singletons; the top ten hold 0.6% to 0.75%. V gave up 1 base and J gave up 3 bases, with 13 bases separating them. CDR3 length: 15 amino acids. CDR1 and CDR2 from the germline V gene are SGHAT and FQNNGV. The specimen sequenced was blood, either unsorted or a sorted T cell fraction (not recorded which). This chain connects TRBV11-2 to TRBJ2-7; possibly TRBD1 or TRBD2 for D (5 bases each). This clonotype was obtained from a male donor with ankylosing spondylitis or in good health (not recorded which). CDR3 sequence reads: CASSLAGRTFYEQYF. DNA of the CDR3: TGTGCCAGCAGCTTAGCGGGACGGACTTTCTACGAGCAGTACTTC.